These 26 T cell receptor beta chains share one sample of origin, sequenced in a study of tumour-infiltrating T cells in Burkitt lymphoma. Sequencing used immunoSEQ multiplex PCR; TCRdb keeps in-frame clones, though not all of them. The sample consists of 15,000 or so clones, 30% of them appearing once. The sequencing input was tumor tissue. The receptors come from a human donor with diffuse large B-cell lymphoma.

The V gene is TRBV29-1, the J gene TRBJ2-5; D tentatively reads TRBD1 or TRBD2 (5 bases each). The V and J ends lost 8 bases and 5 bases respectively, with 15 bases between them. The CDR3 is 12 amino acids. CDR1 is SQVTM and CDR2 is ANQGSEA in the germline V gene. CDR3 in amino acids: CSTSRETETQYF. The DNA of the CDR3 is TGCAGCACTTCCAGGGAGACGGAGACCCAGTACTTC.

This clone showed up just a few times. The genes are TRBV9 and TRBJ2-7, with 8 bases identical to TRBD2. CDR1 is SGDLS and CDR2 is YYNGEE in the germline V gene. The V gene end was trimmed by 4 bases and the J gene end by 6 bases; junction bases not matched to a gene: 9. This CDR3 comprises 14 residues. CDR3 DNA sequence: TGTGCCAGCAGCTTCCACGGGACTAGTTCCGAGCAGTACTTC. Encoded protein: CASSFHGTSSEQYF.

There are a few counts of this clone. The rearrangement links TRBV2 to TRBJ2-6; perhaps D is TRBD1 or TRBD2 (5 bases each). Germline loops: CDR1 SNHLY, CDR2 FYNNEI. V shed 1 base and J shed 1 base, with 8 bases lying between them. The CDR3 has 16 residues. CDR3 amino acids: CASSEGGKSGANVLTF. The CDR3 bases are TGTGCCAGCAGTGAAGGGGGGAAATCTGGGGCCAACGTCCTGACTTTC.

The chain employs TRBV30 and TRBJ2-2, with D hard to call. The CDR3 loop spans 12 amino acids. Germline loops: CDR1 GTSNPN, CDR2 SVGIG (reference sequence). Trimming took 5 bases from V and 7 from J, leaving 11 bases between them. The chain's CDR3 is CAWSPRNGELFF. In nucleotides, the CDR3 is TGTGCCTGGTCCCCCCGCAACGGGGAGCTGTTTTTT.

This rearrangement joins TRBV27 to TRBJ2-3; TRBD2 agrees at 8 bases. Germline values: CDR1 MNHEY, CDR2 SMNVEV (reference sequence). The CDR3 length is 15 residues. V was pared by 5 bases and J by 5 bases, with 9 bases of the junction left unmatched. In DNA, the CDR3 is TGTGCCAGCAGTCCACTACTAGCGGAGATAGATACGCAGTATTTT. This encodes CASSPLLAEIDTQYF.

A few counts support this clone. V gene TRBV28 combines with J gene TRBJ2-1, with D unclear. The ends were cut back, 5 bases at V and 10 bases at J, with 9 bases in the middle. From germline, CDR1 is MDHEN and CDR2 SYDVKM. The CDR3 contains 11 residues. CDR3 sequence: CASSAVQEQFF. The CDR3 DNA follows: TGTGCCAGCAGTGCCGTACAAGAGCAGTTCTTC.

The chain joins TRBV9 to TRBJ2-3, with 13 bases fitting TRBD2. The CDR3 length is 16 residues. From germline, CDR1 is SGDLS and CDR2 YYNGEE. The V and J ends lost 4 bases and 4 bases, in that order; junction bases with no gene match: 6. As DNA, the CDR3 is TGTGCCAGCAGCACCCGGACTAGCGGGAGTTCAGATACGCAGTATTTT. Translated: CASSTRTSGSSDTQYF.

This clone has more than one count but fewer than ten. This CDR3 is CASSFSGRATYEQYF. CDR3 DNA sequence: TGCGCCAGCAGCTTTAGCGGGAGGGCGACCTACGAGCAGTACTTC. This chain links TRBV5-1 with TRBJ2-7; 11 nucleotides align to TRBD2. From germline, CDR1 is SGHRS and CDR2 YFSETQ. This CDR3 region has 15 residues. With 2 bases clipped from V and 2 bases from J, the junction kept 3 bases outside the gene matches.

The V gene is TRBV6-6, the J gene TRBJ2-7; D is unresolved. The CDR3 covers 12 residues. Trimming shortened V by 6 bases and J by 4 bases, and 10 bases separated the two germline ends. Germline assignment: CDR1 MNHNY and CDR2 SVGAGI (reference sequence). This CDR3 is CASSPQLYEQYF. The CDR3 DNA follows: TGTGCCAGCAGCCCCCAACTTTACGAGCAGTACTTC.

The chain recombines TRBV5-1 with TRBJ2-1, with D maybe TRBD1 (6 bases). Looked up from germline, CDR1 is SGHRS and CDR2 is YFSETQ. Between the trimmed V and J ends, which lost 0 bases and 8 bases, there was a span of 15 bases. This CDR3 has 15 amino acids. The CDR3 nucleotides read TGCGCCAGCAGCTTGGTACAGGGAGTCGGGGATGAGCAGTTCTTC. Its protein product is CASSLVQGVGDEQFF.

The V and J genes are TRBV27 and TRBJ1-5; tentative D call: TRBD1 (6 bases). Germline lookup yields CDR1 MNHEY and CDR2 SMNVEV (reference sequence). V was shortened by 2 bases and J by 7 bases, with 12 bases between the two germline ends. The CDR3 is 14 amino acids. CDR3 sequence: CASSLGRGGQPQHF. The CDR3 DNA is TGTGCCAGCAGTTTAGGCAGGGGAGGACAGCCCCAGCATTTT.

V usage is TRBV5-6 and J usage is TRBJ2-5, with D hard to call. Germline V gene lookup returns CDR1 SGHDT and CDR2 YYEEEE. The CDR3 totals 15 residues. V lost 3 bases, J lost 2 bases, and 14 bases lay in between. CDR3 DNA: TGTGCCAGCAGCTCGCGAAGGGCCCGACAAGAGACCCAGTACTTC. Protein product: CASSSRRARQETQYF.

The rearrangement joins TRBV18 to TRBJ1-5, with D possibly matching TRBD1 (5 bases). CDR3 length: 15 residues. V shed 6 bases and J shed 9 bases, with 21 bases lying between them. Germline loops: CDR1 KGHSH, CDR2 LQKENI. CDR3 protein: CASSGGTNAVWPQHF. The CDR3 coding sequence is TGTGCCAGCTCCGGCGGGACGAACGCTGTGTGGCCCCAGCATTTT.

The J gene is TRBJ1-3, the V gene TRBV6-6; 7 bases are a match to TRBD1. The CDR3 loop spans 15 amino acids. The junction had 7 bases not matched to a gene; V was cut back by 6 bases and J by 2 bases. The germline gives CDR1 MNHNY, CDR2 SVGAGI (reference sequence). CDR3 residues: CASSREDRTGNTIYF. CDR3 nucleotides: TGTGCCAGCAGCCGCGAGGACAGGACTGGAAACACCATATATTTT.

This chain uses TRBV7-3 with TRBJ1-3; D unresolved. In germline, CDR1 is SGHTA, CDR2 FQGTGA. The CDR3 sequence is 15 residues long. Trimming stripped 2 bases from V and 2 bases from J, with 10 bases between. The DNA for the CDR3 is TGTGCCAGCAGCTTATCGGTTGGCACTGGAAACACCATATATTTT. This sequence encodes CASSLSVGTGNTIYF.

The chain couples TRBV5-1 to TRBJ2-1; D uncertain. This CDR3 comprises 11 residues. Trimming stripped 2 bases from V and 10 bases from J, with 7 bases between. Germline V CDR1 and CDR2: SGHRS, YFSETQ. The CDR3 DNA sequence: TGCGCCAGCAGCTTTGGAGTCGAGCAGTTCTTC. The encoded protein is CASSFGVEQFF.

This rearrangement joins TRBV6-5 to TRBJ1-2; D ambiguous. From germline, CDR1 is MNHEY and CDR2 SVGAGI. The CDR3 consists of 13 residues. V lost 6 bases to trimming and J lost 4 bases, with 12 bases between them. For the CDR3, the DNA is TGTGCCAGCAGGGGTGGTCAGCTCTATGGCTACACCTTC. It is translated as CASRGGQLYGYTF.

The DNA of the CDR3 is TGTGCCAGTAGTTCGCCTCGGACAGCTGGGGCCAACGTCCTGACTTTC. Encoded protein: CASSSPRTAGANVLTF. The rearrangement links TRBV19 to TRBJ2-6, with D perhaps matching TRBD1 (6 bases). V was shortened by 5 bases and J by 2 bases, with 13 bases between the two germline ends. The CDR3 sequence is 16 residues long. Germline V gives CDR1 LNHDA, CDR2 SQIVND (reference sequence). Drawing the rest from reference TRBV19 and TRBJ2-6, the complete variable domain is DGGITQSPKYLFRKEGQNVTLSCEQNLNHDAMYWYRQDPGQGLRLIYYSQIVNDFQKGDIAEGYSVSREKKESFPLTVTSAQKNPTAFYLCASSSPRTAGANVLTFGAGSRLTVL.

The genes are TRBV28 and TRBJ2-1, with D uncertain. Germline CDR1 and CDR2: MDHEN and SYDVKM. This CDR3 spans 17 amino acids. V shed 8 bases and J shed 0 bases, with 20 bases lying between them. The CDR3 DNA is TGTGCCAGCTCCAAGTCGGCCAGGAAGAGCTCCTACAATGAGCAGTTCTTC. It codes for CASSKSARKSSYNEQFF.

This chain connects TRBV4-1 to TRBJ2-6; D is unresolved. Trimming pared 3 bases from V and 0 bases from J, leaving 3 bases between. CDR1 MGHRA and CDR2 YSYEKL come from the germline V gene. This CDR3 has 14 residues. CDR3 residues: CASSHGSGANVLTF. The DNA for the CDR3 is TGCGCCAGCAGCCATGGCTCTGGGGCCAACGTCCTGACTTTC.

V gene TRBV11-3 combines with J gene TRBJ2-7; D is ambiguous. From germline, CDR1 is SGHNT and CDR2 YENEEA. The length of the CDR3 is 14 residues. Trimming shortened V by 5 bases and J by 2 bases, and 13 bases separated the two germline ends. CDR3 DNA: TGTGCCAGCAGCAATACCGTAGACCCCTACGAGCAGTACTTC. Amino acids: CASSNTVDPYEQYF.

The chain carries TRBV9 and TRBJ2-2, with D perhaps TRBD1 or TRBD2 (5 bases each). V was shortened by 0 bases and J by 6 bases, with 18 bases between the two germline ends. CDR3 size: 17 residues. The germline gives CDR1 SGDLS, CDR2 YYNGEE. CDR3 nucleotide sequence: TGTGCCAGCAGCGTAGCCGCTTTGGGGCGGGCGGCCGGGGAGCTGTTTTTT. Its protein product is CASSVAALGRAAGELFF.

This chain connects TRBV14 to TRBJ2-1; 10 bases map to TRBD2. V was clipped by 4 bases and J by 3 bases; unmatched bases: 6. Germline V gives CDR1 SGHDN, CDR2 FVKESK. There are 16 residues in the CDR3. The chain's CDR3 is CASSLAGLANYNEQFF. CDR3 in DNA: TGTGCCAGCAGCCTTGCGGGACTAGCGAACTACAATGAGCAGTTCTTC.

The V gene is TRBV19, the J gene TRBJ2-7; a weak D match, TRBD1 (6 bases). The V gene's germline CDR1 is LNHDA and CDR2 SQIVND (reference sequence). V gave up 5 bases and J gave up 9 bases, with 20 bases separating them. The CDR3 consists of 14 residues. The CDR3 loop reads CASSPSGDRRGQYF. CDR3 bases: TGTGCCAGTAGTCCCTCAGGGGACCGTAGAGGGCAGTACTTC. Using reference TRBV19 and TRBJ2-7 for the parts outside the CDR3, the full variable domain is DGGITQSPKYLFRKEGQNVTLSCEQNLNHDAMYWYRQDPGQGLRLIYYSQIVNDFQKGDIAEGYSVSREKKESFPLTVTSAQKNPTAFYLCASSPSGDRRGQYFGPGTRLTVT.

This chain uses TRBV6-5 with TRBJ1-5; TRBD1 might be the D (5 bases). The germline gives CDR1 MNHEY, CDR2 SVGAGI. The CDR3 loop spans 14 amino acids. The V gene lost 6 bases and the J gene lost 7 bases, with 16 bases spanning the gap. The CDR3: CASRAGPVGQPQHF. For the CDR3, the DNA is TGTGCCAGCAGGGCGGGACCCGTCGGGCAGCCCCAGCATTTT.

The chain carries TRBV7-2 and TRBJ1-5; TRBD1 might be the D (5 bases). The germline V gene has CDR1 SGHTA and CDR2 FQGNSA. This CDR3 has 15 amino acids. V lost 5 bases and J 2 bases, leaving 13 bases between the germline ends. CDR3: CASSTGLTGNQPQHF. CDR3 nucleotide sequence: TGTGCCAGCAGCACGGGACTGACAGGCAATCAGCCCCAGCATTTT.